Given below is one TCR beta chain in context. Its antigen is as yet unknown. These data belong to a study of beta chain features in type 1 diabetes. Across the study: Over all samples combined, around 110 million sorted cells were examined. Study findings and constraints: High-TCR-expressing cells could be over-represented by cDNA sequencing. VDJ junctions from patients with type 1 diabetes contained fewer insertions and more deletions.

Sequenced material consisted of expressed TCRB transcripts (all of the isolated RNA was reverse transcribed). The assay was immunoSEQ multiplex PCR, and TCRdb's table has in-frame clones only and misses some. The sample records 130,000 to 150,000 clones, about 50% being singletons. The TCR originated in a man younger than 30 in good health. The sample comprised Tregs from blood.

This chain's CDR3 is CASSTSGRVRETQYF. DNA of the CDR3: TGTGCCAGCAGCACTAGCGGGAGGGTGAGAGAGACCCAGTACTTC. The genes are TRBV7-2 and TRBJ2-5; 13 bases are a match to TRBD2. The CDR3 length is 15 residues. Germline CDR1 reads SGHTA; CDR2 reads FQGNSA. Trimming took 5 bases from V and 4 from J; bases not matched to a gene: 4.